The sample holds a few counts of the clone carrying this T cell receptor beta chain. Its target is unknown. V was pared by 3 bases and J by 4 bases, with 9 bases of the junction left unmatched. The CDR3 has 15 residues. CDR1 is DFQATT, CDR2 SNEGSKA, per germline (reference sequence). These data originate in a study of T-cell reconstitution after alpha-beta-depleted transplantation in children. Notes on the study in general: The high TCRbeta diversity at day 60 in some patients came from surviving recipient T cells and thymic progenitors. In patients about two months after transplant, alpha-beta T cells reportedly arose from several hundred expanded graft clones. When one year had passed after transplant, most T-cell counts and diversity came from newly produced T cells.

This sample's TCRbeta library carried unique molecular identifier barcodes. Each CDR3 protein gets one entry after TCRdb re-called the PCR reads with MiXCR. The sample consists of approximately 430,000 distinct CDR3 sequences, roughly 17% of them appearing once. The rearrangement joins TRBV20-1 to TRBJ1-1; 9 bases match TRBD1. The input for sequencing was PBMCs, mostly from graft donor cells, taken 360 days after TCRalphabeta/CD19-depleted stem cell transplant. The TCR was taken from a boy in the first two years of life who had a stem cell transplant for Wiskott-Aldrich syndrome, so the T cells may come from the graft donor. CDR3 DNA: TGCAGTGCTAGCGGTTCGGACAGGGGCAGCACTGAAGCTTTCTTT. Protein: CSASGSDRGSTEAFF.